The sequence of this T cell receptor beta chain was determined in a study of T cell repertoires in cytomegalovirus infection. Study as a whole: It can be stated that public TCR beta signatures indicated CMV infection as well as a matching HLA type.

Germline-derived CDR1 and CDR2 are SGHVS and FNYEAQ. CDR3 size: 14 residues. Trimming cost V 4 bases and J 1 base, with 10 bases left between them. Each CDR3 protein gets one entry after TCRdb re-called the reads with MiXCR. The sample comprises 250,000 to 350,000 distinct CDR3 sequences, over 20% of which are singletons, and around 14% rests with the top ten. Sequencing used PBMCs. The clonotype was recovered from a human donor in good health (CMV status not recorded). Some clones in this sample may be carry-over from other donors' samples. The chain carries TRBV7-6 and TRBJ1-1; D gene unclear. In DNA form, the CDR3 reads TGTGCCAGCAGCTCCTCCTCGGGGAACACTGAAGCTTTCTTT. Translating it yields CASSSSSGNTEAFF.